The 11 T cell receptor beta chains below all came from one sample that was sequenced in a study of PD-1 blockade in classical Hodgkin lymphoma. The time point was: cycle 4 day 1 (C4D1), after five to seven weeks of nivolumab. Patients all relapsed after autologous stem cell transplantation, and there was variation in brentuximab vedotin exposure. Assay used: immunoSEQ multiplex PCR; TCRdb lists only in-frame clones, some missing. The sample lists tens of thousands of clones, more than 70% occurring once. The material sequenced was peripheral blood mononuclear cells (PBMCs), taken before the fourth cycle of nivolumab. The receptors were sampled from a human donor with classical Hodgkin lymphoma.

This chain connects TRBV7-7 to TRBJ2-5; D may correspond to TRBD1 or TRBD2 (5 bases each). Between the trimmed V and J ends, which lost 5 bases and 5 bases, there was a span of 18 bases. This CDR3 is 15 amino acids long. CDR1 and CDR2 (germline): SSHAT, FNYEAQ (reference sequence). The CDR3 coding sequence is TGTGCCAGCAGCCCCCGGGGCACTTCCGAGGAGACCCAGTACTTC. Its translation: CASSPRGTSEETQYF.

This rearrangement joins TRBV10-3 to TRBJ1-1; a weak D match, TRBD1 (6 bases). The CDR3 spans 13 residues. Per germline, CDR1 ENHRY and CDR2 SYGVKD. V was shortened by 5 bases and J by 1 base, with 8 bases between the two germline ends. In DNA form, the CDR3 reads TGTGCCATCAGTTGGGACACGAACACTGAAGCTTTCTTT. Encoded protein: CAISWDTNTEAFF.

This chain connects TRBV9 to TRBJ2-3; TRBD2 matches 12 bases. CDR1 is SGDLS, CDR2 YYNGEE, per germline. Trimming cost V 0 bases and J 6 bases; bases outside gene matches: 11. The CDR3 runs 18 residues. CDR3 in DNA: TGTGCCAGCAGCGTAGAGCTAGCGGGGGGGCCAGGTTTCGATACGCAGTATTTT. Translating gives CASSVELAGGPGFDTQYF.

The genes are TRBV27 and TRBJ2-1; perhaps TRBD1 as D (6 bases). CDR3 length equals 16 residues. V was cut by 4 bases and J by 0 bases, with 13 bases left in between. Germline CDR1 and CDR2: MNHEY and SMNVEV (reference sequence). CDR3 loop: CASSSAWDNSYNEQFF. For the CDR3, the DNA is TGTGCCAGCAGTTCGGCCTGGGACAACTCCTACAATGAGCAGTTCTTC.

The rearrangement joins TRBV7-2 to TRBJ2-1; 7 bases align to TRBD2. The CDR3 is 14 amino acids. V lost 1 base to trimming and J lost 8 bases; unmatched junction nucleotides: 5. Germline assignment: CDR1 SGHTA and CDR2 FQGNSA. The CDR3, as DNA: TGTGCCAGCAGCTTAGTTCGCGGGGGATATGAGCAGTTCTTC. This translates into CASSLVRGGYEQFF.

V usage is TRBV20-1 and J usage is TRBJ2-7; no clear D. The CDR3 loop spans 11 amino acids. Germline V gives CDR1 DFQATT, CDR2 SNEGSKA (reference sequence). The chain's CDR3 is CSPRGPYEQYF. In DNA form, the CDR3 reads TGCAGCCCCAGAGGACCCTACGAGCAGTACTTC.

This clone was picked up a small number of times. The chain is built from TRBV19 and TRBJ2-3, with 8 bases aligning to TRBD2. The CDR3 is 14 amino acids. Losses at the gene ends were 7 bases for V and 4 bases for J; bases not matched to a gene: 7. Germline-derived CDR1 and CDR2 are LNHDA and SQIVND (reference sequence). The CDR3 sequence is CASTRGGRSDTQYF. The CDR3 DNA follows: TGTGCCAGTACCCGGGGGGGCCGTTCAGATACGCAGTATTTT.

V usage is TRBV6-6 and J usage is TRBJ2-5, with D perhaps given as TRBD1 or TRBD2 (5 bases each). V was cut by 2 bases and J by 6 bases, with 16 bases left in between. The CDR3 consists of 15 residues. The V gene's germline CDR1 is MNHNY and CDR2 SVGAGI (reference sequence). The CDR3 DNA reads TGTGCCAGCAGTTACAGAGAGCAGGGCGGGCAGACCCAGTACTTC. It specifies CASSYREQGGQTQYF.

This clone appeared a few times. The rearrangement joins TRBV4-3 to TRBJ2-7, with D unclear. CDR1 LGHNA and CDR2 YSLEER come from the germline V gene. The CDR3 contains 14 residues. Trimming left V 0 bases short and J 3 bases short, with 9 bases between. CDR3: CASSQDSISYEQYF. CDR3 sequence (DNA): TGCGCCAGCAGCCAAGACTCGATCAGCTACGAGCAGTACTTC.

In regard to this clone: The same CDR3 also results from other DNA sequences found in this sample. The chain recombines TRBV28 with TRBJ2-7; TRBD1 agrees at 9 bases. With V trimmed by 7 bases and J by 0 bases, 4 bases remained unmatched. Germline CDR1 MDHEN, CDR2 SYDVKM. CDR3 length: 14 residues. CDR3: CASTSGQGSYEQYF. CDR3 bases: TGTGCCAGCACTTCGGGACAGGGCTCCTACGAGCAGTACTTC.

The chain is built from TRBV12-2 and TRBJ1-1; no DNA check was done on the table's D call, TRBD1. TRBV12-2 is noted as a pseudogene. The CDR3 spans 15 residues. CDR3 bases: TGTGCAAGTCGCACGTCGGGACAGGACGACACTGAAGCTTTCTTT. Translating gives CASRTSGQDDTEAFF.